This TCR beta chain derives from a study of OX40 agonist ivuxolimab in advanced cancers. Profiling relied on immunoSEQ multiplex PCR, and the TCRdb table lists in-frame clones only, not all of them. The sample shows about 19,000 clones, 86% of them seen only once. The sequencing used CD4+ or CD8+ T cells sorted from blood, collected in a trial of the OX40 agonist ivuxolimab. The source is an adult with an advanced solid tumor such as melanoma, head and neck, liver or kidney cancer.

The CDR3 DNA reads as TGTGCCAGCAGCTTAGTCGTACTAGCGGGAGGTCTCGGCAATGAGCAGTTCTTC. Encoded protein: CASSLVVLAGGLGNEQFF. J is TRBJ2-1 and V is TRBV7-9; 12 bases match TRBD2. This CDR3 comprises 18 residues. Germline V CDR1 and CDR2: SEHNR, FQNEAQ (reference sequence). V was clipped by 1 base and J by 6 bases; unmatched bases: 10. Full variable domain (rest looked up from reference TRBV7-9 and TRBJ2-1): DTGVSQNPRHKITKRGQNVTFRCDPISEHNRLYWYRQTLGQGPEFLTYFQNEAQLEKSRLLSDRFSAERPKGSFSTLEIQRTEQGDSAMYLCASSLVVLAGGLGNEQFFGPGTRLTVL.